Given below is one TCR beta chain in context. Antigen unknown. This specimen belongs to a study of T cell responses to AZD1222 COVID-19 vaccine. The study, taken as a whole, reports: Females outnumbered males among donors, who were mostly white British; clonal diversity was possibly underestimated. It was only after the peak T cell response that any repertoires were sampled. Just a handful of people given AZD1222 tested seropositive at baseline.

This CDR3 region has 17 residues. Trimming at V came to 6 bases and at J to 5 bases, leaving 11 bases not matched to a gene. Germline V CDR1 and CDR2: SGHTA, FQGNSA. Only in-frame clones appear in the TCRdb table, and some are missing; sequencing was by immunoSEQ multiplex PCR. The table has 130,000 to 150,000 clones, 70% to 90% seen once. V and J are TRBV7-2 and TRBJ2-1, with 12 positions matching TRBD2. Sample: peripheral blood, taken on day 0 of AZD1222 vaccination. The TCR was taken from an adult in good health. The CDR3 bases are TGTGCCAGCAGGACGTACGGCGGACTAGCGGGGAACAATGAGCAGTTCTTC. Amino acid sequence: CASRTYGGLAGNNEQFF.